This is a list of T cell receptor beta chains from one sample in a study of CD8 T cells in Susac syndrome. TCRdb ran MiXCR on the immunoSEQ multiplex PCR reads and lists one entry per CDR3 protein. This sample has about 120,000 distinct CDR3 sequences, with 85% to 95% found just once. Material for sequencing was CD4+ T cells from PBMCs. Receptors were obtained from a human donor with multiple sclerosis. Both conserved end residues are part of each CDR3. Fields, in order: J gene, clone size, D gene, V gene, CDR3 DNA, CDR3 protein. A D gene is named only where the DNA matches it firmly. Clone sizes are given selectively: once, few, many, or a class where the clone is expanded.

J: TRBJ1-3; size: .; D: .; V: TRBV30; DNA: TGTGCCTGGAGTGTAGGTAACTCTGGAAACACCATATATTTT; CDR3: CAWSVGNSGNTIYF
J: TRBJ2-7; size: .; D: .; V: TRBV3-1; DNA: TGTGCCAGCAGCACACGGGTGGGAGAGCAGTACTTC; CDR3: CASSTRVGEQYF
J: TRBJ2-7; size: .; D: TRBD1; V: TRBV28; DNA: TGTGCCAGCAGTGAGGGTGGACAGGGGAAGGGAGAGCAGTACTTC; CDR3: CASSEGGQGKGEQYF
J: TRBJ2-7; size: .; D: .; V: TRBV18; DNA: TGTGCCAGCTCACCACAGGGGGAGGGTCTCTACGAGCAGTACTTC; CDR3: CASSPQGEGLYEQYF
J: TRBJ1-1; size: .; D: .; V: TRBV7-9; DNA: TGTGCCAGCAGCCCCCCCCGGAGGGACGGGGCTTTCTTT; CDR3: CASSPPRRDGAFF
J: TRBJ1-1; size: .; D: .; V: TRBV3-1; DNA: TGTGCCAGCAGCCACGCGGGACAACTAAGAGACACTGAAGCTTTCTTT; CDR3: CASSHAGQLRDTEAFF
J: TRBJ1-2; size: .; D: TRBD1; V: TRBV2; DNA: TGTGCCAGCAGTGAAGCAGGGGGCGACTATGGCTACACCTTC; CDR3: CASSEAGGDYGYTF
J: TRBJ2-1; size: .; D: .; V: TRBV5-1; DNA: TGCGCCAGCAGCTTGGAACAGGTACCGAATGAGCAGTTCTTC; CDR3: CASSLEQVPNEQFF
J: TRBJ1-1; size: .; D: .; V: TRBV2; DNA: TGTGCCAGCAGTGCGACCGGGATCCAAGCTTTCTTT; CDR3: CASSATGIQAFF
J: TRBJ1-5; size: .; D: .; V: TRBV6-5; DNA: TGTGCCAGCAGCCCGACAGGTATCAATCAGCCCCAGCATTTT; CDR3: CASSPTGINQPQHF
J: TRBJ1-1; size: .; D: .; V: TRBV28; DNA: TGTGCCAGCAGTTTAAGTAACACTGAAGCTTTCTTT; CDR3: CASSLSNTEAFF
J: TRBJ1-2; size: .; D: .; V: TRBV27; DNA: TGTGCCAGCTCGGGGCGGTGGGGGTTTTTCTATGGCTACACCTTC; CDR3: CASSGRWGFFYGYTF
J: TRBJ2-5; size: .; D: TRBD1; V: TRBV24-1; DNA: TGTGCCACCAGTGATCGGAACAGGGGAAGAATAGAGACCCAGTACTTC; CDR3: CATSDRNRGRIETQYF
J: TRBJ1-5; size: .; D: .; V: TRBV5-1; DNA: TGCGCCAGCAGCTTGGCCGGGGAAGACAAGCCCCAGCATTTT; CDR3: CASSLAGEDKPQHF
J: TRBJ2-5; size: .; D: .; V: TRBV28; DNA: TGTGCCAGCAGTTTATTGGGAGGCACACTACAAGAGACCCAGTACTTC; CDR3: CASSLLGGTLQETQYF
J: TRBJ1-4; size: .; D: .; V: TRBV3-1; DNA: TGTGCCAGCAGCCGGGGCAGGGGAGATGAAAAACTGTTTTTT; CDR3: CASSRGRGDEKLFF
J: TRBJ1-2; size: .; D: .; V: TRBV20-1; DNA: TGCAGTGCTAGAGATCTAGAAAGGGAATCCTATGGCTACACCTTC; CDR3: CSARDLERESYGYTF
J: TRBJ2-7; size: .; D: TRBD1; V: TRBV10-3; DNA: TGTGCCATCAGTAGGACAGGGGGCGAGCAGTACTTC; CDR3: CAISRTGGEQYF
J: TRBJ1-2; size: .; D: TRBD1; V: TRBV20-1; DNA: TGCAGTGCTGTGACAGGGCCCGGACACTATGGCTACACCTTC; CDR3: CSAVTGPGHYGYTF
J: TRBJ1-1; size: .; D: .; V: TRBV6-6; DNA: TGTGCCAGCAGATCAGCGACCACCCTGGGAACTGAAGCTTTCTTT; CDR3: CASRSATTLGTEAFF
J: TRBJ2-3; size: once; D: TRBD2; V: TRBV7-3; DNA: TGTGCCAGCAGCACTCCTAGCGGGGGCGGCACAGATACGCAGTATTTT; CDR3: CASSTPSGGGTDTQYF
J: TRBJ2-7; size: .; D: .; V: TRBV28; DNA: TGTGCCAGCAGTTCGACAGCCTCCTACGAGCAGTACTTC; CDR3: CASSSTASYEQYF
J: TRBJ2-7; size: few; D: .; V: TRBV12-3/TRBV12-4; DNA: TGTGCCAGCAGTTTCGAGGACAGAGACTACGAGCAGTACTTC; CDR3: CASSFEDRDYEQYF
J: TRBJ2-5; size: .; D: TRBD2; V: TRBV28; DNA: TGTGCCAGCAGCTCTCTTCCGGGGGGGCAAGAGACCCAGTACTTC; CDR3: CASSSLPGGQETQYF
J: TRBJ1-5; size: .; D: TRBD1; V: TRBV2; DNA: TGTGCCAGCAGTGACCGGGACAGAAGCAATCAGCCCCAGCATTTT; CDR3: CASSDRDRSNQPQHF
J: TRBJ1-1; size: few; D: .; V: TRBV6-1; DNA: TGTGCCAGCATCAGACCGGGGGCTGAAGCTTTCTTT; CDR3: CASIRPGAEAFF
J: TRBJ2-7; size: .; D: .; V: TRBV28; DNA: TGTGCCAGCGAGGGGGTCTACGAGCAGTACTTC; CDR3: CASEGVYEQYF
J: TRBJ2-6; size: .; D: .; V: TRBV4-3; DNA: TGCGCCAGCAGCCCTTCCGGGGCCGCCCCTGGGGCCAACGTCCTGACTTTC; CDR3: CASSPSGAAPGANVLTF
J: TRBJ1-4; size: once; D: .; V: TRBV29-1; DNA: TGCAGCGTTGCGAAAGGTTTGAATGAAAAACTGTTTTTT; CDR3: CSVAKGLNEKLFF